This section outlines one T cell receptor (beta chain) sequence together with its context. The data are from a study of blood T cell repertoires in COVID-19. Germline CDR1 LGHNT, CDR2 FRNRAP. The CDR3 sequence is 12 residues long. Trimming removed 6 bases from V and 2 bases from J, with 6 bases in between. Assay used: immunoSEQ multiplex PCR; TCRdb lists only in-frame clones, some missing. The table has about 170,000 clones, approximately 86% seen once. The TCR originated in a man aged 70 or older with acute or convalescent COVID-19. The chain couples TRBV12-5 to TRBJ2-3; D gene unclear. The specimen sequenced was peripheral blood. CDR3 sequence: CASGFITDTQYF. In nucleotides, the CDR3 is TGTGCTAGTGGATTCATCACAGATACGCAGTATTTT.